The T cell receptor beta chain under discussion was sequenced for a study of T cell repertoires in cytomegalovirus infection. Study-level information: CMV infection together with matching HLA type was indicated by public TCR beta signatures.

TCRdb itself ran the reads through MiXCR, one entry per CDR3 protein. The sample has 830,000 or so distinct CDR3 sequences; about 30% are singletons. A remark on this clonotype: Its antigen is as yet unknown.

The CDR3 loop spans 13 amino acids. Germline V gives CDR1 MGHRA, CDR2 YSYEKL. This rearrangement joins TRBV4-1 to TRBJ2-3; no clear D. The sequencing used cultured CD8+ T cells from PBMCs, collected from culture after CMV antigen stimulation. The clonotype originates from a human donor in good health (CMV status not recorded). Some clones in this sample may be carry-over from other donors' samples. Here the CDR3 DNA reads TGCGCAACGAGGCAAGAGATAGGAGATACGCAGTATTTT. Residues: CATRQEIGDTQYF.